The 8 T cell receptor beta chains below come from one sample, sequenced in a study of identical twins (TCRdb year 2016). The library was made by 5' RACE. Sequenced using an Illumina HiSeq 2000. The raw public data were reprocessed by TCRdb itself: fastp quality trimming at Q25, MiXCR clonotype calling, in-frame beta chains only. Rows with one shared CDR3 protein collapse into an entry with the most common genes and DNA. Counted in this sample were approximately 590,000 distinct CDR3 sequences; more than 9% of them appeared once. Jointly, the top ten make up 2.5% to 3.5% of the sample. In addition, the sample was reused for a study of yellow fever vaccine responses in identical twins.

Sequenced: PBMCs. All receptors derive from a woman under 30 in good health.

This clonotype occurred many times. Written as DNA, the CDR3 is TGTGCCAGCAGCTTAGGTGGACAGGGTACAGATACGCAGTATTTT. Amino acid sequence: CASSLGGQGTDTQYF. The rearrangement uses TRBV11-2 and TRBJ2-3; 8 nucleotides agree with TRBD1. From germline, CDR1 is SGHAT and CDR2 FQNNGV. Trimming took 1 base from V and 3 from J; bases not matched to a gene: 3. The CDR3 runs to 15 residues.

This clonotype occurred a few times. As DNA, the CDR3 is TGTGCCAGCAGCCCCACGGGGACTAGCGGGAGGATGAGATCCTACGAGCAGTACTTC. Translating gives CASSPTGTSGRMRSYEQYF. The rearrangement uses TRBV7-2 and TRBJ2-7; 15 nucleotides match TRBD2. Trimming removed 5 bases from V and 1 base from J; junction bases left unmatched: 12. Germline loops: CDR1 SGHTA, CDR2 FQGNSA. There are 19 residues in the CDR3.

This clonotype was found a few times. The V and J genes are TRBV14 and TRBJ2-4, with D possibly called TRBD1 or TRBD2 (5 bases each). CDR3 length equals 15 residues. Trimming took 4 bases from V and 8 from J, leaving 18 bases between them. Per germline, CDR1 SGHDN and CDR2 FVKESK. CDR3 sequence reads: CASSRADMLVDIQYF. The DNA of the CDR3 is TGTGCCAGCAGCCGAGCGGACATGTTAGTGGACATTCAGTACTTC.

This clonotype was observed a handful of times. V usage is TRBV7-9 and J usage is TRBJ1-6, with unresolved D. This CDR3 region has 16 residues. CDR1 is SEHNR and CDR2 is FQNEAQ in the germline V gene (reference sequence). V dropped 3 bases and J dropped 0 bases, with 9 bases sitting between them. The CDR3 region has the DNA TGTGCCAGCAGCTTGGCCTCTAGCTCCTATAATTCACCCCTCCACTTT. Its translation: CASSLASSSYNSPLHF. Supplemented by reference TRBV7-9 and TRBJ1-6, the full variable domain reads DTGVSQNPRHKITKRGQNVTFRCDPISEHNRLYWYRQTLGQGPEFLTYFQNEAQLEKSRLLSDRFSAERPKGSFSTLEIQRTEQGDSAMYLCASSLASSSYNSPLHFGNGTRLTVT.

This clonotype has more than one count but fewer than ten. This rearrangement joins TRBV6-1 to TRBJ2-4; 8 bases line up with TRBD1. The V gene end was trimmed by 6 bases and the J gene end by 0 bases; junction bases not matched to a gene: 7. The germline gives CDR1 MNHNS, CDR2 SASEGT. There are 16 residues in the CDR3. The CDR3 DNA reads as TGTGCCAGCAGGGGAACAGGGGGACTAGCCAAAAACATTCAGTACTTC. Translating it yields CASRGTGGLAKNIQYF.

This clonotype was observed at least ten times. The chain uses TRBV12-3 or TRBV12-4 and TRBJ1-3; 9 bases are a match to TRBD1. The junction had 5 bases not matched to a gene; V was cut back by 4 bases and J by 4 bases. The length of the CDR3 is 15 residues. This CDR3 reads CASSSQGASGNTIYF. DNA of the CDR3: TGTGCCAGCAGTTCACAGGGGGCTTCAGGAAACACCATATATTTT.

This clonotype has ten or more counts. The chain combines TRBV11-2 with TRBJ2-1, with 8 bases aligning to TRBD2. From germline, CDR1 is SGHAT and CDR2 FQNNGV. The V and J ends lost 0 bases and 4 bases, in that order; junction bases with no gene match: 11. The CDR3 covers 18 residues. CDR3 DNA sequence: TGTGCCAGCAGCTTAGAGGGGTCGGGGACTAGAGGGTACAATGAGCAGTTCTTC. It specifies CASSLEGSGTRGYNEQFF.

J is TRBJ2-2 and V is TRBV12-3 or TRBV12-4; D gene ambiguous. The CDR3 extends over 15 amino acids. Trimming took 2 bases from V and 6 from J, leaving 13 bases between them. CDR3 in amino acids: CASSLTDLGAGELFF. The CDR3, as DNA: TGTGCCAGCAGTTTAACGGACCTAGGAGCCGGGGAGCTGTTTTTT.